The clone carrying this T cell receptor (beta chain) showed up just a few times. The antigen is unknown. A second about 7 to 12 cycle PCR used barcoded and J-beta primers. All samples yielded 3 million or more CDR3-containing paired-end reads. MiXCR, run by TCRdb on the 5' RACE reads, gives a single entry per CDR3 protein. The data show just under 550,000 distinct CDR3 sequences, less than 25% seen once. The sample comes from a study of blood T cells in healthy people across ages. Study-level findings and limits: Investigators viewed diversity estimates from one million T cells as underestimates, the study reported. Whereas aged donors had fewer naive CD4+ cells, long-lived donors had more of them and higher diversity. Expanded clonotype changes were possibly confounded by unknown donor CMV status.

This CDR3 is built from 14 residues. Trimming shortened V by 0 bases and J by 4 bases, and 7 bases separated the two germline ends. Looked up from germline, CDR1 is MNHEY and CDR2 is SVGAGI. This sample also belongs to another study, concerning T cells of mothers and their children.

Input material: blood. The chain is built from TRBV6-5 and TRBJ2-1; D is perhaps TRBD2 (5 bases). The receptor comes from a boy aged 10-17 years in good health. CDR3 sequence: CASSYSGRYNEQFF. Written as DNA, the CDR3 is TGTGCCAGCAGTTACTCGGGGAGATACAATGAGCAGTTCTTC.